This T cell receptor beta chain is from a study of T cells in Graves' hyperthyroidism and ophthalmopathy. Study as a whole: Pretreatment peripheral blood was obtained at initial diagnosis. Study-level results: From stable hyperthyroidism, ophthalmopathy was set apart by a 13 V-J model.

This clonotype was picked up many times. The antigen is undetermined. The CDR3 extends over 11 amino acids. Germline V gives CDR1 GTSNPN, CDR2 SVGIG (reference sequence). Trimming stripped 1 base from V and 12 bases from J, with 11 bases between. The blood specimen was taken at initial hyperthyroidism diagnosis, before any ophthalmopathy symptoms. About 9.4 ml fresh peripheral blood yielded the PBMCs. Using RNA transcripts as the source, TCR beta CDR3 regions were amplified. The TCR CDR3 was amplified in a first-round RT-PCR using the HTBI primer set. TCRdb recomputed calls from the multiplex PCR reads with MiXCR, one row per CDR3 protein. The data hold fewer than 450,000 distinct CDR3 sequences, with approximately 18% observed a single time.

The chain is built from TRBV30 and TRBJ2-3; TRBD2 is a possible D gene (5 bases). The sequenced material came from blood. This receptor was obtained from a woman aged 25 to 39 with Graves' hyperthyroidism that later progressed to Graves' ophthalmopathy. The CDR3 region is CAWSADRLQYF. The CDR3 nucleotides are TGTGCCTGGAGTGCGGATAGACTACAGTATTTT.